The TCR beta chain under discussion was sequenced for a study of tumor and adjacent non-tumor tissue in lung cancer. Study-level results: In normal lung, the top 100 clones were significantly more dominant than in tumor.

Three rounds of nested PCR, following a modified ARM-PCR protocol, produced the TCRbeta library. TCRdb passed the multiplex PCR reads through MiXCR, listing each CDR3 protein once. Altogether over 60,000 distinct CDR3 sequences are present, 65% to 90% being singletons, with the ten largest covering roughly 15%. About this clonotype: What it binds is unknown.

The template was RNA from unsorted bulk tissue. The CDR3 runs 13 residues. Germline CDR1 DFQATT, CDR2 SNEGSKA (reference sequence). This TCR was recovered from a woman in her forties or fifties with non-small cell lung cancer. The specimen was lung tumor tissue. The V and J genes are TRBV20-1 and TRBJ1-1, with D unresolved. The CDR3, as DNA: TGCTATGCCCTAGGAACTTTAAAACCTGAAGCTTTCTTT. As protein: CYALGTLKPEAFF.